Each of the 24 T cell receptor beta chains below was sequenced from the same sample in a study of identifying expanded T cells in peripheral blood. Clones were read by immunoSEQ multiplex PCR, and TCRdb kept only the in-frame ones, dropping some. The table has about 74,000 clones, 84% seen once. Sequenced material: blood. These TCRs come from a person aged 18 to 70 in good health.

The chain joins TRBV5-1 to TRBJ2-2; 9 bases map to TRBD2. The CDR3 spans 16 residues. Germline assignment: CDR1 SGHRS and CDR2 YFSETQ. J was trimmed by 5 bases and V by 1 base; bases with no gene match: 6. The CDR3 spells CASSLSLAGRTGELFF. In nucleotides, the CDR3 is TGCGCCAGCAGCTTGAGTCTAGCGGGACGGACCGGGGAGCTGTTTTTT.

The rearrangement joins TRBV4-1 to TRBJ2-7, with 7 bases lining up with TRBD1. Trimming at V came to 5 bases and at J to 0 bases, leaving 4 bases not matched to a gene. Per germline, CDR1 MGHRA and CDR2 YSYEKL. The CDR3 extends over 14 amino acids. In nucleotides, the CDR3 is TGCGCCAGCAGCGAGGGACAGTCCTCCTACGAGCAGTACTTC. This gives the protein CASSEGQSSYEQYF.

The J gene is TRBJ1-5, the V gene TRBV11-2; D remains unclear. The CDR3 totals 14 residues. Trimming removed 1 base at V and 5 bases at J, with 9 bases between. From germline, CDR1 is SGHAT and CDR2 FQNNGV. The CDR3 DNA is TGTGCCAGCAGCTTAGGGGCCCATGATCAGCCCCAGCATTTT. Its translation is CASSLGAHDQPQHF.

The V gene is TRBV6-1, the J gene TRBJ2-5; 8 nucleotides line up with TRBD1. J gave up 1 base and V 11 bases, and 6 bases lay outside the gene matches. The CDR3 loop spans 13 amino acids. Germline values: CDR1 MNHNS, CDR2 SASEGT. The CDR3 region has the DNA TGTGCCGGGCAGACAGGGGTCCAAGAGACCCAGTACTTC. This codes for CAGQTGVQETQYF.

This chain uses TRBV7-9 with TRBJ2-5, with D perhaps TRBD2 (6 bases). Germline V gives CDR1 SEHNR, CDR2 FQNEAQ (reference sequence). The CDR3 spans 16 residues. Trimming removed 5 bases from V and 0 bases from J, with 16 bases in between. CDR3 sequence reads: CASSLRGGTDQETQYF. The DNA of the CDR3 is TGTGCCAGCAGCCTGAGGGGCGGGACGGACCAAGAGACCCAGTACTTC.

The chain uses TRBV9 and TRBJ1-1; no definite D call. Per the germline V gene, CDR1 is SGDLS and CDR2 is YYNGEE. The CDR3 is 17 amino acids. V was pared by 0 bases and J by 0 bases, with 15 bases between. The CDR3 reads CASSVGPGLGLNTEAFF. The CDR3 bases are TGTGCCAGCAGCGTAGGGCCCGGTCTGGGTCTGAACACTGAAGCTTTCTTT.

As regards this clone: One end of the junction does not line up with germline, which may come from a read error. The CDR3 is CASSRDSYNKQFF. DNA of the CDR3: TGTGCCAGCAGCCGGGACTCATACAATAAGCAGTTCTTC. The rearrangement links TRBV7-2 to TRBJ2-1; the D gene is possibly TRBD2 (6 bases). The CDR3 has 13 residues. The germline gives CDR1 SGHTA, CDR2 FQGNSA.

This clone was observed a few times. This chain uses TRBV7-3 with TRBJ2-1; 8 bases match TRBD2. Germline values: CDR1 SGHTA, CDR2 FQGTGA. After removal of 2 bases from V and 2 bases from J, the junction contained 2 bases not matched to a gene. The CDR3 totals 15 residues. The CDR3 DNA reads TGTGCCAGCAGCTTAGAAGCGGGGGCCTACAATGAGCAGTTCTTC. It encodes CASSLEAGAYNEQFF.

The CDR3 sequence is CASSSLRLAGSTYEQYF. DNA for the CDR3: TGTGCCAGCAGCTCCCTAAGACTAGCGGGATCAACCTACGAGCAGTACTTC. This sequence joins TRBV5-6 and TRBJ2-7, with 11 nucleotides matching TRBD2. The CDR3 loop spans 17 amino acids. The J segment lost 2 bases and the V segment lost 3 bases, leaving 10 bases of the junction unmatched. Germline assignment: CDR1 SGHDT and CDR2 YYEEEE.

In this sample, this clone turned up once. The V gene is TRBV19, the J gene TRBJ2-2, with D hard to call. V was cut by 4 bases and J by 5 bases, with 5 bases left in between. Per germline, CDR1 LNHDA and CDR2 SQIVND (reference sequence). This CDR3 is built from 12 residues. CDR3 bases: TGTGCCAGTAGTAGGGCTACCGGGGAGCTGTTTTTT. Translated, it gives CASSRATGELFF.

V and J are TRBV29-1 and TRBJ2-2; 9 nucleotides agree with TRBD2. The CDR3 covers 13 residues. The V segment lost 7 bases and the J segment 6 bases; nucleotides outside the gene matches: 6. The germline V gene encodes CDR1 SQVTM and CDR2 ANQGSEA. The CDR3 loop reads CSGGTSRSGELFF. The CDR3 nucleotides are TGCAGCGGGGGGACTAGCCGTTCCGGGGAGCTGTTTTTT.

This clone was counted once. The CDR3 spells CASSLMTGTRGADEQFF. In nucleotides, the CDR3 is TGTGCCAGCAGCTTAATGACCGGGACTAGGGGGGCTGATGAGCAGTTCTTC. The chain links TRBV7-3 to TRBJ2-1; 8 bases match TRBD2. The CDR3 has 17 residues. Germline CDR1 is SGHTA and CDR2 is FQGTGA. V gave up 1 base and J gave up 8 bases; unmatched junction bases: 13.

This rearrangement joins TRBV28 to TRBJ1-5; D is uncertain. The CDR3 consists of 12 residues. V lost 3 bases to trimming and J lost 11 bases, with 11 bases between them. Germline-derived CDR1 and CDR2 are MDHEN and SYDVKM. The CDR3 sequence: CASSFKGFSQHF. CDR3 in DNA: TGTGCCAGCAGTTTTAAGGGTTTTTCCCAGCATTTT.

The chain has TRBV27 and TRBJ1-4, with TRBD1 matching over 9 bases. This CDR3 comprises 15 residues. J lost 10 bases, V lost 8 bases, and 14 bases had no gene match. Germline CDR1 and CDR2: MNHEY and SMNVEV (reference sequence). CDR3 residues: CASSLTGTGRLKLFF. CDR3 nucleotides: TGTGCCAGCTCTCTAACCGGGACAGGGAGATTAAAACTGTTTTTT.

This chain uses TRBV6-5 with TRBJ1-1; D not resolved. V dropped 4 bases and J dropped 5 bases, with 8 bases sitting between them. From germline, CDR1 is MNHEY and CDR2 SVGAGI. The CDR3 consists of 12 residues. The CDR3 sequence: CASSSGRTEAFF. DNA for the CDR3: TGTGCCAGCAGTTCCGGGAGGACTGAAGCTTTCTTT.

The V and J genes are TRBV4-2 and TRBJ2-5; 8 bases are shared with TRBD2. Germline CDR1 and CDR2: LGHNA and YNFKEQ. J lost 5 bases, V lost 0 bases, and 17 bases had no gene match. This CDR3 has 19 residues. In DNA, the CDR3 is TGTGCCAGCAGCCAAGATAGGCCAGCGGGAGATATCCGGGGGGAGACCCAGTACTTC. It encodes CASSQDRPAGDIRGETQYF.

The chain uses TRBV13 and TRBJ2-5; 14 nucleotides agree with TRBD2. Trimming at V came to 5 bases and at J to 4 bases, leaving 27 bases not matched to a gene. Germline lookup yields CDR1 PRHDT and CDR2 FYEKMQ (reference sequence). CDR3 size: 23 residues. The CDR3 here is CASSLSPRTTVGLAGEDRETQYF. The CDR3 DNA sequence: TGTGCCAGCAGCCTTAGCCCTCGGACGACAGTGGGACTAGCGGGAGAAGATCGAGAGACCCAGTACTTC.

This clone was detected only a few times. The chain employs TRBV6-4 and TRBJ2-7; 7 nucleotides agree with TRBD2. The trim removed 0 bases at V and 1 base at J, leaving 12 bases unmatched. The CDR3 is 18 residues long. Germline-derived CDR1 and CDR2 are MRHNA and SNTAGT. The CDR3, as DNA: TGTGCCAGCAGTGACTCGGTTGGTAGGGAGGGCCTATCCTACGAGCAGTACTTC. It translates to CASSDSVGREGLSYEQYF.

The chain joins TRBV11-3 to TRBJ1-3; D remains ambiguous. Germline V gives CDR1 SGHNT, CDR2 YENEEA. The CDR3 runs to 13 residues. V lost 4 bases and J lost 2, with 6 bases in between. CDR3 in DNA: TGTGCCAGCAGCTCCGGGGCTGGAAACACCATATATTTT. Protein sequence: CASSSGAGNTIYF. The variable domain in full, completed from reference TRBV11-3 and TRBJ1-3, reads EAGVVQSPRYKIIEKKQPVAFWCNPISGHNTLYWYLQNLGQGPELLIRYENEEAVDDSQLPKDRFSAERLKGVDSTLKIQPAELGDSAVYLCASSSGAGNTIYFGEGSWLTVV.

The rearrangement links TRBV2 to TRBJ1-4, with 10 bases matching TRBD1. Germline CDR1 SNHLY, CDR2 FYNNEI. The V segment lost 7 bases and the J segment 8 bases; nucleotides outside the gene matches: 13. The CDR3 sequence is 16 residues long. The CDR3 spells CASTHGDRGRGEKLFF. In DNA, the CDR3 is TGTGCCAGCACCCACGGCGACAGGGGGCGCGGAGAAAAACTGTTTTTT.

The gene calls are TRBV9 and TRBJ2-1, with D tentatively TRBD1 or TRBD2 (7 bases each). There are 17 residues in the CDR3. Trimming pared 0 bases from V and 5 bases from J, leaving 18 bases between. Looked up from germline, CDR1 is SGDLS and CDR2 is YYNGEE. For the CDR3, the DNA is TGTGCCAGCAGCGTAGCCCCACTAGCAGGGGGGGACAATGAGCAGTTCTTC. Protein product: CASSVAPLAGGDNEQFF. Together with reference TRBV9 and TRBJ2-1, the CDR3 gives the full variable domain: DSGVTQTPKHLITATGQRVTLRCSPRSGDLSVYWYQQSLDQGLQFLIQYYNGEERAKGNILERFSAQQFPDLHSELNLSSLELGDSALYFCASSVAPLAGGDNEQFFGPGTRLTVL.

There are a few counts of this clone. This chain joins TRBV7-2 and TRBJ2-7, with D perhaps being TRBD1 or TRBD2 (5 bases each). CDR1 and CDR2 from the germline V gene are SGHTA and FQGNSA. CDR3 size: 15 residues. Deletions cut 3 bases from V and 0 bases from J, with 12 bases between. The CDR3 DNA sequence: TGTGCCAGCAGCTTGTTGCAGGGAGTCTCCTACGAGCAGTACTTC. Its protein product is CASSLLQGVSYEQYF.

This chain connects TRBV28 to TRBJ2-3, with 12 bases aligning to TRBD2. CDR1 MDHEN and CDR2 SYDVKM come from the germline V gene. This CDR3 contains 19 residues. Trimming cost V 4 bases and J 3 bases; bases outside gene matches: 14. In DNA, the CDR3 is TGTGCCAGCAGTTACCCTTGGCTAGCGGGAGGGGCAAGGACAGATACGCAGTATTTT. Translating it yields CASSYPWLAGGARTDTQYF. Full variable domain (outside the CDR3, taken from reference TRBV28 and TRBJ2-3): DVKVTQSSRYLVKRTGEKVFLECVQDMDHENMFWYRQDPGLGLRLIYFSYDVKMKEKGDIPEGYSVSREKKERFSLILESASTNQTSMYLCASSYPWLAGGARTDTQYFGPGTRLTVL.

The CDR3 DNA reads as TGCGCCAGCAGCTTGGGAACAGGGAGGCAGCCCCAGCATTTT. It codes for CASSLGTGRQPQHF. The chain carries TRBV5-1 and TRBJ1-5; possible D gene TRBD1, 6 bases. This CDR3 spans 14 amino acids. The germline V gene has CDR1 SGHRS and CDR2 YFSETQ. Trimming removed 0 bases at V and 7 bases at J, with 11 bases between.